This T cell receptor beta chain came from a study of control samples from healthy donors and cancer patients. The table came from immunoSEQ multiplex PCR; TCRdb's copy has only in-frame clones and leaves some out. This sample yields around 190,000 clones, of which more than 90% are seen a single time; just over 1.4% belongs to the top ten. In germline, CDR1 is GTSNPN, CDR2 SVGIG (reference sequence). This CDR3 spans 13 amino acids. Trimming cost V 4 bases and J 3 bases; bases outside gene matches: 5. Sequenced material: blood. This receptor was obtained from a man younger than 45 in good health. This chain connects TRBV30 to TRBJ2-5, with 7 nucleotides matching TRBD2. The CDR3 sequence: CAWMGGTKETQYF. CDR3 nucleotide sequence: TGTGCCTGGATGGGAGGGACTAAAGAGACCCAGTACTTC.